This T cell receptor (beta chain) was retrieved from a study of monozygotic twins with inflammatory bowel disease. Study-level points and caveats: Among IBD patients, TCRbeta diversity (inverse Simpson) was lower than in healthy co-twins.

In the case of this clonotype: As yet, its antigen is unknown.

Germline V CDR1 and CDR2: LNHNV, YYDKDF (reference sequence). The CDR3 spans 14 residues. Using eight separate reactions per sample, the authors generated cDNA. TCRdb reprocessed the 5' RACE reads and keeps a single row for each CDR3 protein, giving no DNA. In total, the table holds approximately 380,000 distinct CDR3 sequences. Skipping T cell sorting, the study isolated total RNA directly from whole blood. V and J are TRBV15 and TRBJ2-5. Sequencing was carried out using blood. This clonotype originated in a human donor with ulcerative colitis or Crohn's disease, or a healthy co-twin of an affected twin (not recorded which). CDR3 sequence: CATRGRQIQETQYF.